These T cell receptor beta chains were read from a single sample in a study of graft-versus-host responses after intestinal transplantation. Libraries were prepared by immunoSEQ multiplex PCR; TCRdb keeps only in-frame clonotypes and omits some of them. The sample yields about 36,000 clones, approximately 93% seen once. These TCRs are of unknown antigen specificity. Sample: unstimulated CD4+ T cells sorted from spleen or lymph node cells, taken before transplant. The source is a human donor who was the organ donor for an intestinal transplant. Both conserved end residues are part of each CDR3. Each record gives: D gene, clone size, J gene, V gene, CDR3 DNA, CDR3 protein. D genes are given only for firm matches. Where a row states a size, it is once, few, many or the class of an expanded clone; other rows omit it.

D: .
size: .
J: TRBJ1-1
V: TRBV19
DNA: TGTGCCAGTAGTATAGTGGGGCAGTTTATGAACACTGAAGCTTTCTTT
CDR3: CASSIVGQFMNTEAFF

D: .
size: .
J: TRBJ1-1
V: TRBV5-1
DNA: TGCGCCAGCAGCTTGGCCGCAGGCCCGAACACTGAAGCTTTCTTT
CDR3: CASSLAAGPNTEAFF

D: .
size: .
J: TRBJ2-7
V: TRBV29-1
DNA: TGCAGCGTTGACCACTACGAGCAGTACTTC
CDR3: CSVDHYEQYF

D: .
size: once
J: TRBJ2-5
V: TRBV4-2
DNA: TGTGCCAGCAGCCAAGGACAGGATGGGAGGGAGACCCAGTACTTC
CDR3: CASSQGQDGRETQYF

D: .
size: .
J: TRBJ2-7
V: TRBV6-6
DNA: TGTGCCAGCAGTAGCAGGAGCTCCTACGAGCAGTACTTC
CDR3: CASSSRSSYEQYF

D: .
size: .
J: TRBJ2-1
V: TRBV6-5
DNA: TGTGCCAGCAGTCCGGGCTTAAGCTCCTACAATGAGCAGTTCTTC
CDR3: CASSPGLSSYNEQFF

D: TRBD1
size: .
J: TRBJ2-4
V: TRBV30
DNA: TGTGCCTTCCAAAGCGCCGACAGGGCCCGGGGCATTCAGTACTTC
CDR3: CAFQSADRARGIQYF

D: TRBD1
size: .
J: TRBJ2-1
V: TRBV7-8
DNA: TGTGCCAGCAGCCCGGGACAGTACAATGAGCAGTTCTTC
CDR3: CASSPGQYNEQFF

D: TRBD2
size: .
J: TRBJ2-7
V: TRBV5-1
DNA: TGCGCCAGCAGCGTAACTAGCGGGGTCTACGAGCAGTACTTC
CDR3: CASSVTSGVYEQYF

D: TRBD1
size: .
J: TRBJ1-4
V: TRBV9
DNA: TGTGCCAGCAGCTCTAGGACAGGGGTAAATGAAAAACTGTTTTTT
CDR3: CASSSRTGVNEKLFF

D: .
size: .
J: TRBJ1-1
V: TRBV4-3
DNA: TGCGCCAGCAGCCAAAAAAACCCCAACAAGAGTACTGAAGCTTTCTTT
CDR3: CASSQKNPNKSTEAFF

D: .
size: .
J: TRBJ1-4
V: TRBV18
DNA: TGTGCCAGCTCACTCCGTGGAAAGGATGAAAAACTGTTTTTT
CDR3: CASSLRGKDEKLFF

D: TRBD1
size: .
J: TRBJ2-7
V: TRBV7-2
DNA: TGTGCCAGCAGCTTGGGACAGGCTTCCTACGAGCAGTACTTC
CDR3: CASSLGQASYEQYF

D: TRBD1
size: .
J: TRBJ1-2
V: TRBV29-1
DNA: TGCAGCGTTGTCAGGGGGAACTATGGCTACACCTTC
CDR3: CSVVRGNYGYTF

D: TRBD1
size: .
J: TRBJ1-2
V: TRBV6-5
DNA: TGTGCCAGCAGTCAGTCACAGGGGGGTAGTGGCTACACCTTC
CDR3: CASSQSQGGSGYTF